This TCR beta chain was sequenced for a study of PD-1 blockade in classical Hodgkin lymphoma (dated by TCRdb to the early 2020s). Regarding the research as a whole: Nivolumab dosing was 3 mg/kg intravenously every 2 weeks, continuing until either disease progression or unacceptable toxicity. The study used CyTOF and TCR beta sequencing to define a peripheral blood immune signature of response to PD-1 blockade in classical Hodgkin lymphoma. What the research found in general, with its limitations: Patients starting nivolumab less than 1 year after ASCT had lower diversity and were excluded from later analyses to avoid confounding by immune reconstitution. Baseline TCR diversity was reported to be lower in newly diagnosed patients than in healthy donors, and even lower in relapsed/refractory patients. A significant rise by C4D1 was seen in CD4+ but not CD8+ TCR diversity (p=0.0027 vs p=0.16), with the rise being most apparent in complete responders (p=0.02). The study was limited to a single clinical trial cohort, and causes of repertoire differences, possibly disease activity or prior therapy, remained undefined. Trial patients achieving complete response had baseline diversity similar to newly diagnosed patients, whereas partial responders and progressors had significantly lower diversity.

Genomic DNA was extracted with the Qiagen DNeasy kit from unsorted PBMCs and from negatively selected CD4+ and CD8+ fractions. TCR beta CDR3 regions were subjected to amplification by immunoSEQ multiplex PCR with primers that anneal to V and J segments. Amplification bias was minimized using a synthetic immune receptor repertoire, and residual bias was removed computationally after sequencing. In the paper's pipeline: Custom Python scripts were used to quantify repertoire diversity as the Shannon entropy index. The unsorted, CD4+ and CD8+ repertoires were each analyzed separately, with the exception of combined analyses, where CD4+ and CD8+ sequences were merged in silico. Clonal expansion was defined as a frequency increase of at least 2-fold after treatment compared with C1D1, and clones undetected at baseline were assigned a pseudocount of 0.5. Clones with 0 or 1 copy at C1D1 were classified as singleton clones, and clones with 2 or more copies were classified as non-singleton clones. By matching protein sequences in sorted samples from the same patient, clones expanded in unsorted samples were annotated as CD4+, CD8+ or unknown. Wilcoxon tests on paired samples were used to test diversity changes from C1D1 to C4D1. As stored in TCRdb, this immuneACCESS dataset retains in-frame rearrangements with V and J assigned. A fraction of the clones does not appear; measured against another copy, unresolved V genes explain less than half of the discrepancy, and the remainder lacks a known reason. V and J calls and clone size are copied from that table; D and trimming were computed from the DNA. A total of under 40,000 clones appear in this sample, over 60% of them only once. The ten largest clones take up less than 20% of the sample.

Explained via the paper, the time point label denotes: cycle 2 day 1 (C2D1) of nivolumab. Relapse after autologous stem cell transplantation had occurred in all trial patients, and cohorts A, B and C were distinguished by prior brentuximab vedotin exposure. A total of around 59 patients with relapsed/refractory classical Hodgkin lymphoma made up the trial cohort, and each patient's best overall response was complete response, partial response or progressive disease. Trial patients were treated with single-agent nivolumab in the multi-cohort phase II CheckMate 205 trial. An independent review committee assessed best overall response using the 2007 International Working Group response criteria. Trial PBMCs were collected just before the start of nivolumab (C1D1) and during therapy at cycle 2 day 1 and cycle 4 day 1. After peripheral blood was drawn into 8 mL Vacutainer Cell Preparation Tubes, PBMCs were isolated by centrifugation and then cryopreserved.

CDR1 and CDR2, looked up from the germline V gene (reference sequence), are WNHNN and SYGVQD. From the cysteine through the phenylalanine, the CDR3 covers 12 amino acids. The read is trimmed to its CDR3 DNA, 36 bases read in frame from base 1. With respect to this clone: Its recognized antigen is unknown. No quality values exist for individual bases; no much larger clone is one base distant.

Specimen: peripheral blood mononuclear cells (PBMCs), collected before the second cycle of nivolumab. The chain is made from TRBV10-1 and TRBJ2-5; 9 central nucleotides agree with TRBD2. The end of the DNA fits TRBJ2-7 better, so the J call may be wrong. The receptor was isolated from a human donor with classical Hodgkin lymphoma. The DNA sequence is given as TGCGCCAGCCCGCGGGGGGGCTACGAGCAGTACTTC. Protein translation: CASPRGGYEQYF.